This TCR beta chain is drawn from a study of blood T cell repertoires in COVID-19. Living in 20 to 30 US areas, the participants were between about 18 and 90 years of age. Categorization into cohorts depended on clinical history that participants reported. Before being deemed recovered, Cohort 3 donors had two negative PCRs, clearance, or symptom resolution. V was clipped by 5 bases and J by 8 bases, with 12 bases between them. The V gene's germline CDR1 is GTSNPN and CDR2 SVGIG (reference sequence). This CDR3 contains 11 residues. Some clones are missing from TCRdb's copy, which holds only in-frame ones; the method was immunoSEQ multiplex PCR. The sample lists 210,000 or so clones, 70% to 90% occurring once.

This chain joins TRBV30 and TRBJ1-2, with D perhaps TRBD1 (6 bases). Material for sequencing was PBMCs or T cells enriched from blood (not recorded which). The clonotype comes from a man aged 25 to 45 who had recovered from COVID-19. The CDR3 sequence: CAWDRGGGYTF. The CDR3 bases are TGTGCCTGGGACCGGGGGGGCGGCTACACCTTC.